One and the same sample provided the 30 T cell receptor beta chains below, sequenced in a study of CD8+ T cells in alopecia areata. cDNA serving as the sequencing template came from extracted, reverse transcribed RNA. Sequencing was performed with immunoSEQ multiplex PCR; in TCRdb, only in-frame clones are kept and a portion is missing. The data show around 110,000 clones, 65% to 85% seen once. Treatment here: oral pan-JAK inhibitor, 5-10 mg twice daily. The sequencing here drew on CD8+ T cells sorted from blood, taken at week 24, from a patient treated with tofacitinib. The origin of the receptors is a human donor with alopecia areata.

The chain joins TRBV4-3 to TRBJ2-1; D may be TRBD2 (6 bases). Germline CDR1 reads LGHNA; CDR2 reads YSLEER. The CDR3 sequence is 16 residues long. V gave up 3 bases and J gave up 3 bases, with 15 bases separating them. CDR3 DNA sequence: TGCGCCAGCAGCCAGGGAAACGGGGGATACTACAATGAGCAGTTCTTC. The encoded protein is CASSQGNGGYYNEQFF.

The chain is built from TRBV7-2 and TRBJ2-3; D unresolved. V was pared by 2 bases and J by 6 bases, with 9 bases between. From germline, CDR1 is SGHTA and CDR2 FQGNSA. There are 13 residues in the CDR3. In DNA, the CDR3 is TGTGCCAGCAGCTTAATTAGTTTCGATACGCAGTATTTT. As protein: CASSLISFDTQYF.

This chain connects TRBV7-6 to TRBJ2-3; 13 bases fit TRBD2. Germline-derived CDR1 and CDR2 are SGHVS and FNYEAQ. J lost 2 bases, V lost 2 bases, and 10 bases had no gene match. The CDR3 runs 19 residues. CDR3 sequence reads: CASSLRPSGLAGTTDTQYF. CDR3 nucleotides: TGTGCCAGCAGCTTACGTCCTTCGGGACTAGCGGGAACCACAGATACGCAGTATTTT.

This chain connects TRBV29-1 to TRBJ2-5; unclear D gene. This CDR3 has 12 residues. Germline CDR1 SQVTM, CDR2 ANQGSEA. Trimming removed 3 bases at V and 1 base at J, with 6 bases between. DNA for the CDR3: TGCAGCGTTGAGCCCGGCCAAGAGACCCAGTACTTC. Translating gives CSVEPGQETQYF.

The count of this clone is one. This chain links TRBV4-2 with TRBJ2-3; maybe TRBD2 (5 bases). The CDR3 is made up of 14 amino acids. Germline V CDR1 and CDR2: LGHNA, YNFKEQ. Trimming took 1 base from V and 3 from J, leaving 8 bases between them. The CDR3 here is CASSQVPGTDTQYF. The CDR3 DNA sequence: TGTGCCAGCAGCCAAGTCCCGGGGACAGATACGCAGTATTTT.

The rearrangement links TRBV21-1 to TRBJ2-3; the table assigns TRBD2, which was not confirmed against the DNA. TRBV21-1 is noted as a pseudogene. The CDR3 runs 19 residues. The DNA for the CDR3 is TGTGCCAGCAGCAGGACACGTAGCGGGGGCGACTTCAGCAGAGATACGCAGTATTTT. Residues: CASSRTRSGGDFSRDTQYF.

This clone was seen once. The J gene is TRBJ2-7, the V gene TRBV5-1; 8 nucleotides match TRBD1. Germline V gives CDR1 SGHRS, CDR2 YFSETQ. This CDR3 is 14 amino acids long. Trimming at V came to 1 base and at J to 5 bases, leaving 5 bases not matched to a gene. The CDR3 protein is CASSLLQGAHEQYF. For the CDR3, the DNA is TGCGCCAGCAGCTTGTTGCAGGGGGCACACGAGCAGTACTTC.

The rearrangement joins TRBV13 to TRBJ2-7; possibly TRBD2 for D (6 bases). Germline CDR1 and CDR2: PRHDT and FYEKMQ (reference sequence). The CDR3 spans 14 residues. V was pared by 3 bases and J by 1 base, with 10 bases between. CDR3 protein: CASSLGLLSYEQYF. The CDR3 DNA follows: TGTGCCAGCAGCTTGGGACTTTTATCCTACGAGCAGTACTTC.

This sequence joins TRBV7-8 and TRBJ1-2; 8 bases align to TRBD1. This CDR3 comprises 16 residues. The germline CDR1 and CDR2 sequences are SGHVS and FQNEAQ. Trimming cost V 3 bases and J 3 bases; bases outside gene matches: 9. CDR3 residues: CASSLTPGGADYGYTF. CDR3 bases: TGTGCCAGCAGCTTGACCCCAGGGGGCGCCGACTATGGCTACACCTTC.

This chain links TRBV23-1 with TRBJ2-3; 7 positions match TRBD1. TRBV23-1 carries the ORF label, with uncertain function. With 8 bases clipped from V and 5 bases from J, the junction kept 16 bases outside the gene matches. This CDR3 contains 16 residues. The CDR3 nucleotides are TGCGCCAGCGGGCGACAGGGTCCTAAGGGCCAAGATACGCAGTATTTT. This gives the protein CASGRQGPKGQDTQYF.

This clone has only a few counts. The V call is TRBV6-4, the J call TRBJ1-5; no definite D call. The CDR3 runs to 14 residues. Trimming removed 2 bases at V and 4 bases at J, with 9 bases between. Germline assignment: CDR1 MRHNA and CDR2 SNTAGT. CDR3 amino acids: CASSDRADNQPQHF. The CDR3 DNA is TGTGCCAGCAGTGACAGGGCTGATAATCAGCCCCAGCATTTT.

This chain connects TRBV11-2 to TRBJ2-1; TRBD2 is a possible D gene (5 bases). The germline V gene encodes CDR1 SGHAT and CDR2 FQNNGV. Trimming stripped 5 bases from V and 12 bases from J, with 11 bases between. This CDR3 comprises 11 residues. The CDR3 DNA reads TGTGCCAGCAGCATGATAGGAGGGCAGTTCTTC. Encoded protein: CASSMIGGQFF.

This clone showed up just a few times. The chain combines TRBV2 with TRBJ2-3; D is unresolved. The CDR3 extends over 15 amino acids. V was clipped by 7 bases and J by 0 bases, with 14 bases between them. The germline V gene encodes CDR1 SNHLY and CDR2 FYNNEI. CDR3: CASTPWADSTDTQYF. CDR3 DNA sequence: TGTGCCAGCACCCCCTGGGCAGATAGCACAGATACGCAGTATTTT.

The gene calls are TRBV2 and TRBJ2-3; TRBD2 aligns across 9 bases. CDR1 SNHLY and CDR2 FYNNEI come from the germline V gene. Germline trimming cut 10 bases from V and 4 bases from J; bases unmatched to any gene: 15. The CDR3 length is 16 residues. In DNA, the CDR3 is TGTGCCAACCCACCGCGGGCTAGCGGGGATCCAGATACGCAGTATTTT. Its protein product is CANPPRASGDPDTQYF. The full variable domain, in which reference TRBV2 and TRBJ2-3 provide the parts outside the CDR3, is EPEVTQTPSHQVTQMGQEVILRCVPISNHLYFYWYRQILGQKVEFLVSFYNNEISEKSEIFDDQFSVERPDGSNFTLKIRSTKLEDSAMYFCANPPRASGDPDTQYFGPGTRLTVL.

The CDR3 sequence: CASSLYLNNEQFF. The DNA for the CDR3 is TGTGCCAGCAGCCTCTACCTGAACAATGAGCAGTTCTTC. The V and J genes are TRBV7-3 and TRBJ2-1; D uncertain. This CDR3 spans 13 amino acids. Germline CDR1 reads SGHTA; CDR2 reads FQGTGA. Trimming took off 5 bases at V and 5 bases at J, with 10 bases between the two ends.

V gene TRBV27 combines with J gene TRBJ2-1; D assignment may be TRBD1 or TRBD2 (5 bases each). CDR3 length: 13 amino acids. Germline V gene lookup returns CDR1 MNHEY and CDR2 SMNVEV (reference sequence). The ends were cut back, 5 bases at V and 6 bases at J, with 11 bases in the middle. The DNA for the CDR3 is TGTGCCAGCAGTCCTGGGGGTTCCAATGAGCAGTTCTTC. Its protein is CASSPGGSNEQFF.

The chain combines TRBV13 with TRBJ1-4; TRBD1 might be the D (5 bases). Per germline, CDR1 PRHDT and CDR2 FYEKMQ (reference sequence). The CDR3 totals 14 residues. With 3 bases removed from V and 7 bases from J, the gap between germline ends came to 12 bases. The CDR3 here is CASSFSGPGEKLFF. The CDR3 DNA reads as TGTGCCAGCAGCTTCTCAGGGCCGGGTGAAAAACTGTTTTTT.

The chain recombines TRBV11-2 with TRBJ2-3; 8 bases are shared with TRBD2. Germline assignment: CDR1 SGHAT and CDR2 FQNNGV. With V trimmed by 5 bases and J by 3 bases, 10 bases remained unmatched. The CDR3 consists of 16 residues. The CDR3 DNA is TGTGCCAGCAGCCCCCGGGAGGGGGGGGGTACAGATACGCAGTATTTT. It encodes CASSPREGGGTDTQYF.

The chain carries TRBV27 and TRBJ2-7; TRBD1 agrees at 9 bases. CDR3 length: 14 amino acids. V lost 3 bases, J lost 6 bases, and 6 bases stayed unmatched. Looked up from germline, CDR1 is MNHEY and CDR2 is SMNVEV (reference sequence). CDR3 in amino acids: CASSFRDRAAEQYF. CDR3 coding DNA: TGTGCCAGCAGTTTCCGGGACAGGGCCGCCGAGCAGTACTTC.

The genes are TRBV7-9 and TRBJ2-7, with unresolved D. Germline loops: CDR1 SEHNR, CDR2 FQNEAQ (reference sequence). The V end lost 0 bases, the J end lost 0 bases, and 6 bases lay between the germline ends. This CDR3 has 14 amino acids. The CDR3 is CASSLAGVSYEQYF. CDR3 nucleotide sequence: TGTGCCAGCAGCTTAGCTGGGGTCTCCTACGAGCAGTACTTC.

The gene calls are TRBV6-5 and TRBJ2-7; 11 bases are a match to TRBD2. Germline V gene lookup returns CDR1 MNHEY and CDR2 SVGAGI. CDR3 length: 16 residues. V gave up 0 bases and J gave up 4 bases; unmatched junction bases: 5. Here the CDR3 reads CASSYSRLAGNYEQYF. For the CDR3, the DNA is TGTGCCAGCAGTTACTCTAGACTAGCGGGGAATTACGAGCAGTACTTC.

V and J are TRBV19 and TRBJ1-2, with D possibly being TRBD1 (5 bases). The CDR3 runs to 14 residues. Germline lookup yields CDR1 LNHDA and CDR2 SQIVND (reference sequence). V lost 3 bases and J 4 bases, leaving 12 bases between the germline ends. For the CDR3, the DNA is TGTGCCAGTAGTATGCGATCGGGGACCTATGGCTACACCTTC. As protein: CASSMRSGTYGYTF. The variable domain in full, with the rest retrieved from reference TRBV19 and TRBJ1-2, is DGGITQSPKYLFRKEGQNVTLSCEQNLNHDAMYWYRQDPGQGLRLIYYSQIVNDFQKGDIAEGYSVSREKKESFPLTVTSAQKNPTAFYLCASSMRSGTYGYTFGSGTRLTVV.

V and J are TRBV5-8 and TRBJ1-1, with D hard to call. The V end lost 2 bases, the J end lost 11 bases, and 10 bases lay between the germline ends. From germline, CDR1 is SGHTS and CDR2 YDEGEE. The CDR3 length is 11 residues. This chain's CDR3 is CASSLGPAAFF. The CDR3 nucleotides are TGTGCCAGCAGCTTAGGGCCGGCCGCTTTCTTT.

This chain's CDR3 is CSVEWAGGETQYF. CDR3 bases: TGCAGCGTTGAATGGGCGGGTGGCGAGACCCAGTACTTC. The chain recombines TRBV29-1 with TRBJ2-5; perhaps TRBD2 as D (5 bases). The germline V and J ends were trimmed by 2 bases and 5 bases, with 12 bases remaining between them. This CDR3 region has 13 residues. CDR1 and CDR2 (germline): SQVTM, ANQGSEA.

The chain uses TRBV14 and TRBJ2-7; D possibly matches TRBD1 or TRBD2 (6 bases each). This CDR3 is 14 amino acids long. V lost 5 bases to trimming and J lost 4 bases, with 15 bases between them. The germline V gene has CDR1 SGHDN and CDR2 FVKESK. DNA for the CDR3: TGTGCCAGCAGCTTAACGGGGGCCTCATACGAGCAGTACTTC. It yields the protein CASSLTGASYEQYF.

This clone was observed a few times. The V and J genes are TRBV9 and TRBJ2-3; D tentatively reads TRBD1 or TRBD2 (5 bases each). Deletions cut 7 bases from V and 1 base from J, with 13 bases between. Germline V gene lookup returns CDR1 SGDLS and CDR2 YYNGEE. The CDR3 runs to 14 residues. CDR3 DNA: TGTGCCAGCTCCCGGGGCGAGGGCACAGATACGCAGTATTTT. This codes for CASSRGEGTDTQYF.

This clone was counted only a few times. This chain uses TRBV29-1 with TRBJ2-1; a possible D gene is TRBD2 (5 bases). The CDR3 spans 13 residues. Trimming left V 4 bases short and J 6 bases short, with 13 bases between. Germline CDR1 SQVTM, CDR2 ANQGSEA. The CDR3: CSVVWTGSNEQFF. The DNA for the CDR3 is TGCAGCGTTGTTTGGACTGGCTCCAATGAGCAGTTCTTC.

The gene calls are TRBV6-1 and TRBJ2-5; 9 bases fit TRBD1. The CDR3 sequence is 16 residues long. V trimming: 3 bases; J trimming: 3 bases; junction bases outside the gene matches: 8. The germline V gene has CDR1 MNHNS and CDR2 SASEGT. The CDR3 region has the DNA TGTGCCAGCAGTGAGGGACAGGGAGTTTTGAAAGAGACCCAGTACTTC. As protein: CASSEGQGVLKETQYF.

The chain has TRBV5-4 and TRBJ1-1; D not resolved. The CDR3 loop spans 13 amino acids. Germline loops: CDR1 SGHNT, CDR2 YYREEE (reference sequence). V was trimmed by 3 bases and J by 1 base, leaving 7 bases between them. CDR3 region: CASSSSGNTEAFF. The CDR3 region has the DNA TGTGCCAGCAGCTCTTCAGGGAACACTGAAGCTTTCTTT.

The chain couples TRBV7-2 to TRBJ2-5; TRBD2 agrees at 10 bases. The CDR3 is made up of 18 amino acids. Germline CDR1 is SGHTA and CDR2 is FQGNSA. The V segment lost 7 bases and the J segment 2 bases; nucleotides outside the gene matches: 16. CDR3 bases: TGTGCCAGCACCCCCGGAGGAGCGGGGGGGCCTTGGCAAGAGACCCAGTACTTC. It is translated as CASTPGGAGGPWQETQYF.